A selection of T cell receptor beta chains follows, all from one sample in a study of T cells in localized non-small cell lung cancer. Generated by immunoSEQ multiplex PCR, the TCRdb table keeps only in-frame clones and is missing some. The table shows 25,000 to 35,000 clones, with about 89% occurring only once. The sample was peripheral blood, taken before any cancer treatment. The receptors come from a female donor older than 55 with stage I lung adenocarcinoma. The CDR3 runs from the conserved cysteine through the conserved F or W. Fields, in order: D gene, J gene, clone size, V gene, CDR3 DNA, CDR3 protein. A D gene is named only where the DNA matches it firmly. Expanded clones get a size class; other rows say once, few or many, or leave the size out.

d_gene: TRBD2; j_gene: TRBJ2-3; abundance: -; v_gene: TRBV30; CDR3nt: TGTGCCTGGAGTGTATTCCTAGCGGGAGGGCGAGATACGCAGTATTTT; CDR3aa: CAWSVFLAGGRDTQYF
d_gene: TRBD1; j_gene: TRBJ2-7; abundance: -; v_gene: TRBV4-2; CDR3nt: TGTGCCAGCAGCGAGGGACAGGGGAGCTCCTACGAGCAGTACTTC; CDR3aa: CASSEGQGSSYEQYF
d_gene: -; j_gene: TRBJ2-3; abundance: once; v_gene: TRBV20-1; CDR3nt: TGCAGTGCCATCCGCCGTGGGGAGCAGTATTTT; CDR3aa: CSAIRRGEQYF
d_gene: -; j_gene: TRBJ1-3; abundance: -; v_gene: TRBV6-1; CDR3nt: TGTGCCAGCAGTGACCAGGACCTCTCTGGAAACACCATATATTTT; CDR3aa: CASSDQDLSGNTIYF
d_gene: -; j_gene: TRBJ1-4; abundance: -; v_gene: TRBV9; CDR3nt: TGTGCCAGCAGCGTAGCCCCTTCAACTAATGAAAAACTGTTTTTT; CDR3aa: CASSVAPSTNEKLFF
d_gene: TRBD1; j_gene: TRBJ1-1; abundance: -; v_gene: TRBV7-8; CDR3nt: TGTGCCAGCAGCTTAAACAGGAACAGGGGGCGGGGGACTGAAGCTTTCTTT; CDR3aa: CASSLNRNRGRGTEAFF
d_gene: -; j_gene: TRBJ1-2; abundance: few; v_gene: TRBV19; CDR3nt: TGTGCCAGTAGTACGGACACCTATGGCTACACCTTC; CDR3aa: CASSTDTYGYTF
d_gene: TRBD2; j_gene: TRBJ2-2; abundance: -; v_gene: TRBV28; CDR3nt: TGTGCCAGCAGCCCACTAGCGGACACCGGGGAGCTGTTTTTT; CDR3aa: CASSPLADTGELFF
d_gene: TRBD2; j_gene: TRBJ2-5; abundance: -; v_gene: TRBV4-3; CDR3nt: TGCGCCAGCAGCCAAGAAATAGCGGGAGGTTTTGGAGAGACCCAGTACTTC; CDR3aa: CASSQEIAGGFGETQYF
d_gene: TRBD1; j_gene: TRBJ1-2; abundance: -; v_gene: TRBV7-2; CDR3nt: TGTGCCAGCAGCTTAGCTGCAGGGGGCTATGGCTACACCTTC; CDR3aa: CASSLAAGGYGYTF
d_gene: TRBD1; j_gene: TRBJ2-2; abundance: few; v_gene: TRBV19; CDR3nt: TGTGCCAGTACCGAGGGACAGCTAAGAGGCACCGGGGAGCTGTTTTTT; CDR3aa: CASTEGQLRGTGELFF